This is a list of T cell receptor beta chains from one sample in a study of blood T cell repertoires in COVID-19. Method: immunoSEQ multiplex PCR; TCRdb's copy keeps in-frame clones and lacks some. The sample yields 200,000 to 250,000 clones, roughly 84% seen once. The sequencing sample was made of PBMCs or T cells enriched from blood (not recorded which). The receptors here all came from a woman aged 40 to 50 who had recovered from COVID-19. Each CDR3 is given with its conserved first and last residue. Each record gives: D gene, V gene, J gene, clone size, CDR3 DNA, CDR3 protein. A D gene is named only where the DNA matches it firmly. Not every row has a clone size; where given, it reads once, few, many or a size class.

d_call: .
v_call: TRBV10-3
j_call: TRBJ1-5
clone_size: .
cdr3_nt: TGTGCCATCAGTGAGTTTAAAGGGGTGGGTCAGCCCCAGCATTTT
cdr3_aa: CAISEFKGVGQPQHF

d_call: .
v_call: TRBV7-2
j_call: TRBJ1-5
clone_size: .
cdr3_nt: TGTGCCAGCAGCAAAACTCCGGCCGGACTCAATCAGCCCCAGCATTTT
cdr3_aa: CASSKTPAGLNQPQHF

d_call: .
v_call: TRBV7-9
j_call: TRBJ2-1
clone_size: .
cdr3_nt: TGTGCCAGCAGCTTAGAGGCTAGCCTAATTGGGTCCTACAATGAGCAGTTCTTC
cdr3_aa: CASSLEASLIGSYNEQFF

d_call: .
v_call: TRBV7-7
j_call: TRBJ2-5
clone_size: .
cdr3_nt: TGTGCCAGCAGCCCGCGGGACTCCTCGGCAATGGAGACCCAGTACTTC
cdr3_aa: CASSPRDSSAMETQYF

d_call: .
v_call: TRBV5-1
j_call: TRBJ1-1
clone_size: few
cdr3_nt: TGCGCCAGCAGCCGGGGAGGGCCCACTGAAGCTTTCTTT
cdr3_aa: CASSRGGPTEAFF

d_call: TRBD2
v_call: TRBV11-2
j_call: TRBJ2-2
clone_size: .
cdr3_nt: TGTGCCAGCACCTATCTGTTGGGGGAGGGCCACACCGGGGAGCTGTTTTTT
cdr3_aa: CASTYLLGEGHTGELFF

d_call: TRBD1
v_call: TRBV7-9
j_call: TRBJ1-5
clone_size: .
cdr3_nt: TGTGCCAGCAGCAGGACAGGGACGCGGGATCAGCCCCAGCATTTT
cdr3_aa: CASSRTGTRDQPQHF

d_call: TRBD2
v_call: TRBV30
j_call: TRBJ2-3
clone_size: .
cdr3_nt: TGTGCCTGGAGCCGACTAGCGGGAAACACAGATACGCAGTATTTT
cdr3_aa: CAWSRLAGNTDTQYF

d_call: TRBD1
v_call: TRBV7-8
j_call: TRBJ1-5
clone_size: .
cdr3_nt: TGTGCCAGCAGCTTCGCTCTCCCCGGACAGGGCGTAAACCAGCCCCAGCATTTT
cdr3_aa: CASSFALPGQGVNQPQHF

d_call: .
v_call: TRBV28
j_call: TRBJ1-5
clone_size: .
cdr3_nt: TGTGCCAGCAGGAGGGCGGGTAGAAGCAATCAGCCCCAGCATTTT
cdr3_aa: CASRRAGRSNQPQHF

d_call: .
v_call: TRBV18
j_call: TRBJ2-7
clone_size: .
cdr3_nt: TGTGCCAGCTCACGGGAAAAACAGGGTCCCTACGAGCAGTACTTC
cdr3_aa: CASSREKQGPYEQYF

d_call: TRBD1
v_call: TRBV5-4
j_call: TRBJ1-6
clone_size: .
cdr3_nt: TGTGCCAGCAGCTTGGAGCCGGGACAGGGTGGTTCACCCCTCCACTTT
cdr3_aa: CASSLEPGQGGSPLHF

d_call: .
v_call: TRBV18
j_call: TRBJ1-1
clone_size: .
cdr3_nt: TGTGCCAGCTCATCTGACTTGAACACTGAAGCTTTCTTT
cdr3_aa: CASSSDLNTEAFF

d_call: TRBD2
v_call: TRBV5-1
j_call: TRBJ2-1
clone_size: .
cdr3_nt: TGCGCCAGCAGCTTGGTAGTAGCGGGAGGCAATGAGCAGTTCTTC
cdr3_aa: CASSLVVAGGNEQFF

d_call: .
v_call: TRBV27
j_call: TRBJ1-4
clone_size: .
cdr3_nt: TGTGCCAGCAGTATTCGATGGGGCTTGGAAAAACTGTTTTTT
cdr3_aa: CASSIRWGLEKLFF

d_call: .
v_call: TRBV6-1
j_call: TRBJ1-2
clone_size: once
cdr3_nt: TGTGCCAGCAGTGAGGGGAGGCACTATGGCTACACCTTC
cdr3_aa: CASSEGRHYGYTF